The source of this TCR beta chain is a study of T cells in Graves' hyperthyroidism and ophthalmopathy. Germline-derived CDR1 and CDR2 are SNHLY and FYNNEI. There are 13 residues in the CDR3. Trimming stripped 9 bases from V and 4 bases from J, with 13 bases between. Comments on this clonotype: Its cognate antigen is unknown.

Study findings and constraints: In blood, most of the thyroid clonotypes expanded above 0.001 were also present.

Investigators excluded patients with uncontrolled infection, other autoimmune disease, pregnancy or lactation. Thyroid ultrasound, orbital computed tomography, clinical symptoms, and serum thyroxine and TRAb underpinned diagnoses. The PBMCs had their origin in 7.5 to 10 ml of fresh peripheral blood. Amplified regions were TCR beta CDR3 sequences from RNA transcripts. TCR CDR3 underwent first-round RT-PCR with the HTBI primer set. Using its own MiXCR run on the multiplex PCR reads, TCRdb lists one record per CDR3 protein. This table holds approximately 520,000 distinct CDR3 sequences, around 22% found once.

The source of this sequence is a woman in her thirties with Graves' ophthalmopathy. The gene calls are TRBV2 and TRBJ1-5; D gene ambiguous. Sequencing was performed on blood. CDR3 sequence reads: CASRRQWNQPQHF. In DNA form, the CDR3 reads TGTGCCAGTAGGCGACAATGGAATCAGCCCCAGCATTTT.